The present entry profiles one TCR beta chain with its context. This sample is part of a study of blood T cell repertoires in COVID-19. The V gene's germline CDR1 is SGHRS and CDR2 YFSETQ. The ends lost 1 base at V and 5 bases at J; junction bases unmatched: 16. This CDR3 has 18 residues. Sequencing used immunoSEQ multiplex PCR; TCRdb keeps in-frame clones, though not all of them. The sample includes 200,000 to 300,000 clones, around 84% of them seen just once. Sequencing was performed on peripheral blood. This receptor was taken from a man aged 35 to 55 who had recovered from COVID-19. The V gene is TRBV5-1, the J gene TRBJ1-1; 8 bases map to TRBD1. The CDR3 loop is CASSLRAGGDSLRTEAFF. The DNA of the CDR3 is TGCGCCAGCAGCTTGAGGGCAGGGGGCGATTCGTTGCGGACTGAAGCTTTCTTT.